The 2 T cell receptor beta chains below come from one sample, sequenced in a study of shared clonotypes between healthy human individuals. CD45RO negativity and positive selection for CCR7 defined naive CD8 cells, a population that excluded terminally differentiated effector memory CD45RA+ cells. TCRdb's table, derived via immunoSEQ multiplex PCR, lists solely in-frame clones and lacks some. The table includes approximately 600,000 clones, around 96% detected once. The sequencing input was naive CD8+ T cells sorted from blood. Receptors originate from a woman younger than 45 in good health.

J is TRBJ2-3 and V is TRBV25-1; D not certain. This CDR3 spans 14 amino acids. In germline, CDR1 is MGHDK, CDR2 SYGVNS. V was clipped by 4 bases and J by 2 bases, with 10 bases between them. The CDR3: CASSALGTTDTQYF. The CDR3, as DNA: TGTGCCAGCAGTGCCCTCGGCACCACAGATACGCAGTATTTT.

The genes are TRBV9 and TRBJ2-2; D remains ambiguous. V was trimmed by 0 bases and J by 5 bases, leaving 5 bases between them. Germline values: CDR1 SGDLS, CDR2 YYNGEE. This CDR3 comprises 13 residues. The CDR3: CASSVVGTGELFF. The CDR3 region has the DNA TGTGCCAGCAGCGTAGTCGGTACCGGGGAGCTGTTTTTT.